These 5 T cell receptor beta chains came from one sample sequenced in a study of regulatory T cells in long-lasting Graves disease. According to the study, TCR beta libraries were built with iRepertoire HTBI primers and CDR3-region Arm-PCR. TCRdb itself ran the multiplex PCR reads through MiXCR, one entry per CDR3 protein. The sample carries 400,000 to 550,000 distinct CDR3 sequences, approximately 16% recorded once. Sample time point: newly diagnosed GD, antithyroid drugs for less than 3 months. Extracted PBMC RNA gave rise to the TCR library. The data also belong to a second study, concerning T cells in Graves' hyperthyroidism and ophthalmopathy.

Sequences were derived from peripheral blood mononuclear cells (PBMCs), sampled at new diagnosis, from a patient treated with antithyroid drugs. These receptors came from a woman aged 18-30 years with Graves disease.

This clonotype was observed many times. CDR3 in amino acids: CASTPVGTDTQYF. CDR3 sequence (DNA): TGTGCCAGCACCCCTGTCGGTACAGATACGCAGTATTTT. The V gene is TRBV3-1, the J gene TRBJ2-3; the D is unclear. CDR1 is LGHDT, CDR2 YNNKEL, per germline (reference sequence). The CDR3 has 13 amino acids. V dropped 7 bases and J dropped 3 bases, with 11 bases sitting between them.

This chain connects TRBV18 to TRBJ2-3; the match to TRBD2 covers 11 bases. The V segment lost 0 bases and the J segment 2 bases; nucleotides outside the gene matches: 4. The V gene's germline CDR1 is KGHSH and CDR2 LQKENI. The CDR3 length is 17 residues. In DNA, the CDR3 is TGTGCCAGCTCACCACCGGGACTAGCGGTGAACACAGATACGCAGTATTTT. Protein product: CASSPPGLAVNTDTQYF.

Concerning this clonotype itself: This likely came from a read error, as a far larger clone is one base away. V is TRBV28 and J is TRBJ2-7, with 7 positions matching TRBD1. The V segment lost 5 bases and the J segment 5 bases; nucleotides outside the gene matches: 12. The CDR3 sequence is 15 residues long. The germline gives CDR1 MDHEN, CDR2 SYDVKM. CDR3 DNA sequence: TGTGCCAGCAGTCGAAACCGGGACAGTACCAACGAGCAGTACTTC. Its protein product is CASSRNRDSTNEQYF.

DNA for the CDR3: TGCGCCAGCGCAATAGCGGGGACCTACGAGCAGTACTTC. Translated: CASAIAGTYEQYF. This rearrangement joins TRBV10-2 to TRBJ2-7; 8 positions match TRBD2. Germline lookup yields CDR1 WSHSY and CDR2 SAAADI. This CDR3 is built from 13 residues. Trimming cost V 8 bases and J 2 bases; bases outside gene matches: 5.

A few counts support this clonotype. V usage is TRBV20-1 and J usage is TRBJ2-3; 9 nucleotides match TRBD2. Germline assignment: CDR1 DFQATT and CDR2 SNEGSKA (reference sequence). The junction had 8 bases not matched to a gene; V was cut back by 5 bases and J by 5 bases. This CDR3 comprises 14 residues. The CDR3 reads CSALAGARQDTQYF. The CDR3 nucleotides are TGCAGTGCTTTAGCGGGAGCCCGTCAAGATACGCAGTATTTT.